These 29 T cell receptor beta chains originate from one sample sequenced in a study of T-cell reconstitution after alpha-beta-depleted transplantation in children. TCRbeta library preparation incorporated unique molecular identifiers. From the PCR reads, TCRdb called clonotypes with MiXCR, one entry per CDR3 protein. The data show some 500,000 distinct CDR3 sequences, around 19% seen once. This sample comprised PBMCs from the stem cell graft donor, obtained from the stem cell graft. Every receptor here comes from a human donor who donated a stem cell graft to a child with acute lymphoblastic leukemia.

The chain combines TRBV12-3 or TRBV12-4 with TRBJ1-3, with D perhaps TRBD1 (5 bases). The CDR3 totals 13 residues. V lost 3 bases to trimming and J lost 7 bases, with 10 bases between them. The CDR3 is CASSFGGTNTIYF. In nucleotides, the CDR3 is TGTGCCAGCAGTTTCGGGGGGACGAACACCATATATTTT.

V and J are TRBV29-1 and TRBJ1-4, with TRBD1 as a possible D gene (6 bases). V gave up 1 base and J gave up 14 bases, with 14 bases separating them. Germline CDR1 is SQVTM and CDR2 is ANQGSEA. This CDR3 comprises 12 residues. CDR3 residues: CSVEVLGHRLFF. CDR3 coding DNA: TGCAGCGTTGAAGTGTTGGGACATCGGCTGTTTTTT. Drawing the rest from reference TRBV29-1 and TRBJ1-4, the complete variable domain is SAVISQKPSRDICQRGTSLTIQCQVDSQVTMMFWYRQQPGQSLTLIATANQGSEATYESGFVIDKFPISRPNLTFSTLTVSNMSPEDSSIYLCSVEVLGHRLFFGSGTQLSVL.

The gene calls are TRBV3-1 and TRBJ1-1; D gene ambiguous. This CDR3 contains 11 residues. Trimming took off 2 bases at V and 4 bases at J, with 2 bases between the two ends. Per the germline V gene, CDR1 is LGHDT and CDR2 is YNNKEL (reference sequence). The CDR3 nucleotides are TGTGCCAGCAGCCAACGCACTGAAGCTTTCTTT. Residues: CASSQRTEAFF. The full variable domain, with the rest looked up from reference TRBV3-1 and TRBJ1-1, is DTAVSQTPKYLVTQMGNDKSIKCEQNLGHDTMYWYKQDSKKFLKIMFSYNNKELIINETVPNRFSPKSPDKAHLNLHINSLELGDSAVYFCASSQRTEAFFGQGTRLTVV.

The rearrangement joins TRBV27 to TRBJ2-7, with D maybe TRBD1 (6 bases). The V end lost 1 base, the J end lost 4 bases, and 11 bases lay between the germline ends. From germline, CDR1 is MNHEY and CDR2 SMNVEV (reference sequence). The CDR3 is made up of 14 amino acids. The CDR3 region has the DNA TGTGCCAGCAGTTTATTCAGGGGCGGGTACGAGCAGTACTTC. This translates into CASSLFRGGYEQYF.

The chain uses TRBV20-1 and TRBJ1-2; D not certain. This CDR3 contains 12 residues. Looked up from germline, CDR1 is DFQATT and CDR2 is SNEGSKA (reference sequence). V gave up 0 bases and J gave up 4 bases, with 6 bases separating them. CDR3 sequence (DNA): TGCAGTGCTAGAGAGGGTCCCTATGGCTACACCTTC. This translates into CSAREGPYGYTF.

This clonotype occurred a few times. The V and J genes are TRBV5-1 and TRBJ2-7; D uncertain. The CDR3 extends over 13 amino acids. In germline, CDR1 is SGHRS, CDR2 YFSETQ. V was clipped by 1 base and J by 5 bases, with 10 bases between them. The CDR3 sequence: CASSLRRGDEQYF. CDR3 coding DNA: TGCGCCAGCAGCTTGCGTCGAGGTGACGAGCAGTACTTC.

The chain combines TRBV5-1 with TRBJ2-3, with 10 bases that match TRBD2. This CDR3 has 16 amino acids. The germline gives CDR1 SGHRS, CDR2 YFSETQ. With V trimmed by 4 bases and J by 0 bases, 5 bases remained unmatched. The CDR3 reads CASSVTSGYSTDTQYF. The CDR3 DNA reads as TGCGCCAGCAGCGTGACTAGCGGGTATAGCACAGATACGCAGTATTTT.

This clonotype has only a few counts. This chain uses TRBV27 with TRBJ2-1, with unresolved D. V was clipped by 0 bases and J by 5 bases, with 5 bases between them. Germline V CDR1 and CDR2: MNHEY, SMNVEV (reference sequence). The CDR3 totals 13 residues. CDR3: CASSLSRHNEQFF. CDR3 bases: TGTGCCAGCAGTTTATCTAGGCACAATGAGCAGTTCTTC.

This clonotype was observed a handful of times. The genes are TRBV7-9 and TRBJ2-7; the D is unclear. The V gene's germline CDR1 is SEHNR and CDR2 FQNEAQ (reference sequence). This CDR3 comprises 13 residues. Trimming removed 5 bases from V and 4 bases from J, with 12 bases in between. The DNA of the CDR3 is TGTGCCAGCAGCCCAAAGGACGGGTACGAGCAGTACTTC. This gives the protein CASSPKDGYEQYF. The complete variable domain, with remaining parts taken from reference TRBV7-9 and TRBJ2-7, reads DTGVSQNPRHKITKRGQNVTFRCDPISEHNRLYWYRQTLGQGPEFLTYFQNEAQLEKSRLLSDRFSAERPKGSFSTLEIQRTEQGDSAMYLCASSPKDGYEQYFGPGTRLTVT.

This clonotype was detected a few times. The DNA of the CDR3 is TGCAGTGCTTCTGACACCTTCAAAAACATTCAGTACTTC. Translated: CSASDTFKNIQYF. The chain is built from TRBV20-1 and TRBJ2-4; D not resolved. Trimming took off 5 bases at V and 3 bases at J, with 11 bases between the two ends. This CDR3 has 13 residues. Germline-derived CDR1 and CDR2 are DFQATT and SNEGSKA (reference sequence).

The rearrangement links TRBV7-9 to TRBJ2-5, with D perhaps matching TRBD1 (5 bases). Germline loops: CDR1 SEHNR, CDR2 FQNEAQ (reference sequence). CDR3 length: 15 residues. With 1 base removed from V and 3 bases from J, the gap between germline ends came to 12 bases. CDR3 coding DNA: TGTGCCAGCAGCTTAGGTCCAGGGTTAGAAGAGACCCAGTACTTC. Translating gives CASSLGPGLEETQYF.

The chain joins TRBV5-1 to TRBJ1-1, with D possibly being TRBD1 (6 bases). CDR3 length: 14 residues. The germline V gene has CDR1 SGHRS and CDR2 YFSETQ. The V gene lost 2 bases and the J gene lost 3 bases, with 11 bases spanning the gap. For the CDR3, the DNA is TGCGCCAGCAGCTTCGGACAGACCTACACTGAAGCTTTCTTT. Protein product: CASSFGQTYTEAFF.

This clonotype has ten or more counts. The J gene is TRBJ2-5, the V gene TRBV20-1; D gene unclear. Trimming cost V 2 bases and J 5 bases, with 15 bases left between them. The CDR3 has 14 amino acids. From germline, CDR1 is DFQATT and CDR2 SNEGSKA (reference sequence). In DNA form, the CDR3 reads TGCAGTGCTAGAAAGCCTGGTGGGTTCGAGACCCAGTACTTC. This encodes CSARKPGGFETQYF.

The gene calls are TRBV5-1 and TRBJ2-3, with D unresolved. There are 16 residues in the CDR3. Trimming cost V 0 bases and J 4 bases, with 15 bases left between them. Germline lookup yields CDR1 SGHRS and CDR2 YFSETQ. CDR3 amino acids: CASSLGDEVAPDTQYF. CDR3 nucleotide sequence: TGCGCCAGCAGCTTGGGCGACGAGGTAGCTCCAGATACGCAGTATTTT.

This clonotype showed up just a few times. The chain combines TRBV29-1 with TRBJ2-1; 9 bases match TRBD2. In germline, CDR1 is SQVTM, CDR2 ANQGSEA. The CDR3 is made up of 17 amino acids. V lost 4 bases and J lost 0; bases outside the gene matches: 10. The DNA for the CDR3 is TGCAGCGTTGCCGGTAGCGGGAGACGAAGCTCCTACAATGAGCAGTTCTTC. This gives the protein CSVAGSGRRSSYNEQFF.

The chain recombines TRBV29-1 with TRBJ2-5; no clear D gene. Germline V gives CDR1 SQVTM, CDR2 ANQGSEA. This CDR3 spans 15 amino acids. Deletions cut 2 bases from V and 5 bases from J, with 18 bases between. CDR3 bases: TGCAGCGTTGAACCATCGCCAGATCGGACGGAGACCCAGTACTTC. Protein sequence: CSVEPSPDRTETQYF. Filled out from reference TRBV29-1 and TRBJ2-5, the complete variable domain reads SAVISQKPSRDICQRGTSLTIQCQVDSQVTMMFWYRQQPGQSLTLIATANQGSEATYESGFVIDKFPISRPNLTFSTLTVSNMSPEDSSIYLCSVEPSPDRTETQYFGPGTRLLVL.

This clonotype was seen only once. The rearrangement joins TRBV4-1 to TRBJ2-2; 7 bases line up with TRBD2. CDR1 MGHRA and CDR2 YSYEKL come from the germline V gene. The CDR3 loop spans 15 amino acids. The V and J ends lost 6 bases and 3 bases, in that order; junction bases with no gene match: 7. The CDR3 is CASREERDYTGELFF. As DNA, the CDR3 is TGCGCCAGCAGGGAGGAGCGGGATTACACCGGGGAGCTGTTTTTT.

CDR3 protein: CASKETSGRATQFF. CDR3 DNA: TGTGCCAGTAAGGAAACTAGCGGGAGGGCGACGCAGTTCTTC. V gene TRBV19 combines with J gene TRBJ2-1; 13 bases line up with TRBD2. This CDR3 spans 14 amino acids. Germline CDR1 reads LNHDA; CDR2 reads SQIVND (reference sequence). The V segment lost 7 bases and the J segment 12 bases; nucleotides outside the gene matches: 9.

V usage is TRBV29-1 and J usage is TRBJ1-5; D perhaps matches TRBD1 (5 bases). V lost 4 bases to trimming and J lost 2 bases, with 9 bases between them. The V gene's germline CDR1 is SQVTM and CDR2 ANQGSEA. CDR3 length: 13 residues. This CDR3 reads CSVARDGNQPQHF. The CDR3 DNA sequence: TGCAGCGTTGCCCGGGACGGCAATCAGCCCCAGCATTTT.

The V call is TRBV6-1, the J call TRBJ2-1; D may correspond to TRBD1 or TRBD2 (6 bases each). The V and J ends lost 8 bases and 0 bases respectively, with 14 bases between them. Germline V gene lookup returns CDR1 MNHNS and CDR2 SASEGT. The CDR3 loop spans 15 amino acids. The CDR3 bases are TGTGCCAGCCACCAAGGGGGGAGCTCCTACAATGAGCAGTTCTTC. Translation: CASHQGGSSYNEQFF.

This sequence joins TRBV5-1 and TRBJ1-2; D remains unclear. This CDR3 comprises 14 residues. Germline V lookup: CDR1 SGHRS, CDR2 YFSETQ. V lost 0 bases, J lost 4 bases, and 10 bases lay in between. Written as DNA, the CDR3 is TGCGCCAGCAGCTTGGGGCGGGTATCCTATGGCTACACCTTC. Translation gives CASSLGRVSYGYTF. Drawing the rest from reference TRBV5-1 and TRBJ1-2, the complete variable domain is KAGVTQTPRYLIKTRGQQVTLSCSPISGHRSVSWYQQTPGQGLQFLFEYFSETQRNKGNFPGRFSGRQFSNSRSEMNVSTLELGDSALYLCASSLGRVSYGYTFGSGTRLTVV.

This clonotype occurred a few times. The V call is TRBV11-3, the J call TRBJ2-1, with D possibly called TRBD1 or TRBD2 (5 bases each). The CDR3 runs to 13 residues. V was pared by 6 bases and J by 5 bases, with 11 bases between. Germline V gene sequence: CDR1 SGHNT, CDR2 YENEEA. The CDR3 DNA sequence: TGTGCCAGCAGAACCGGGACCCACAATGAGCAGTTCTTC. As protein: CASRTGTHNEQFF.

This clonotype was seen a handful of times. This chain connects TRBV12-3 or TRBV12-4 to TRBJ2-7; 13 bases align to TRBD2. The CDR3 is made up of 16 amino acids. Germline trimming cut 5 bases from V and 5 bases from J; bases unmatched to any gene: 9. DNA of the CDR3: TGTGCCAGCAGTCCCCGGACTAGCGGGGGAACCAACGAGCAGTACTTC. Translation gives CASSPRTSGGTNEQYF.

The chain recombines TRBV5-1 with TRBJ2-1, with 8 bases aligning to TRBD2. This CDR3 spans 18 amino acids. After removal of 2 bases from V and 5 bases from J, the junction contained 15 bases not matched to a gene. Per germline, CDR1 SGHRS and CDR2 YFSETQ. The CDR3 sequence is CASSFSHVASGSHNEQFF. CDR3 nucleotide sequence: TGCGCCAGCAGCTTCAGTCACGTGGCTAGCGGGTCACACAATGAGCAGTTCTTC.

This clonotype has at least ten counts. The chain combines TRBV2 with TRBJ2-7; no clear D. V lost 2 bases to trimming and J lost 0 bases, with 2 bases between them. This CDR3 is built from 12 residues. The germline gives CDR1 SNHLY, CDR2 FYNNEI. CDR3 sequence reads: CASSESSYEQYF. In DNA, the CDR3 is TGTGCCAGCAGTGAAAGCTCCTACGAGCAGTACTTC. Full variable domain (rest looked up from reference TRBV2 and TRBJ2-7): EPEVTQTPSHQVTQMGQEVILRCVPISNHLYFYWYRQILGQKVEFLVSFYNNEISEKSEIFDDQFSVERPDGSNFTLKIRSTKLEDSAMYFCASSESSYEQYFGPGTRLTVT.

In this sample, this clonotype turned up a few times. The chain links TRBV12-3 or TRBV12-4 to TRBJ2-4; a possible D gene is TRBD1 (5 bases). The CDR3 sequence is 14 residues long. V lost 7 bases, J lost 3 bases, and 13 bases lay in between. Here the CDR3 DNA reads TGTGCCAGCAACCGTCGGCAGGGCAAAAACATTCAGTACTTC. Its protein is CASNRRQGKNIQYF.

CDR3 region: CASSFRSGTGRTDTQYF. In DNA, the CDR3 is TGCGCCAGCAGCTTCCGCTCCGGGACAGGGCGCACAGATACGCAGTATTTT. This rearrangement joins TRBV4-1 to TRBJ2-3; TRBD1 matches 9 bases. Germline V gene data show CDR1 as MGHRA and CDR2 as YSYEKL. J was trimmed by 1 base and V by 5 bases; bases with no gene match: 10. The CDR3 extends over 17 amino acids.

This chain joins TRBV12-3 or TRBV12-4 and TRBJ2-7; D call uncertain. Trimming took 5 bases from V and 2 from J, leaving 10 bases between them. The CDR3 is 13 residues long. The CDR3: CASSRNRAYEQYF. The DNA for the CDR3 is TGTGCCAGCAGTCGAAACCGGGCCTACGAGCAGTACTTC.

This clonotype was detected a few times. The chain is built from TRBV5-5 and TRBJ1-5; tentative D call: TRBD1 (5 bases). The V end lost 5 bases, the J end lost 7 bases, and 13 bases lay between the germline ends. Looked up from germline, CDR1 is SGHKS and CDR2 is YYEKEE (reference sequence). This CDR3 contains 13 residues. The CDR3 region is CASRRLEGQPQHF. CDR3 sequence (DNA): TGTGCCAGCAGGAGACTAGAGGGGCAGCCCCAGCATTTT.